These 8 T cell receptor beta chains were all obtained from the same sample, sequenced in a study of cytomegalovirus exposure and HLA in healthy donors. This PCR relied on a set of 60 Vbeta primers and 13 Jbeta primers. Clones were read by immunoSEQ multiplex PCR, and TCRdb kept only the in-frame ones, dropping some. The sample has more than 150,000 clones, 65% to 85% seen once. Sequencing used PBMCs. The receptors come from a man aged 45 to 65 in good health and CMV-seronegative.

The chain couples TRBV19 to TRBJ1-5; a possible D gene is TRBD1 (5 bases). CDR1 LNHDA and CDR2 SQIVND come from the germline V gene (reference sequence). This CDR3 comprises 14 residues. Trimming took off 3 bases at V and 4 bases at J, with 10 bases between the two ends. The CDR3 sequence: CASSIRAANQPQHF. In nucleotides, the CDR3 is TGTGCCAGTAGTATCAGGGCAGCGAATCAGCCCCAGCATTTT.

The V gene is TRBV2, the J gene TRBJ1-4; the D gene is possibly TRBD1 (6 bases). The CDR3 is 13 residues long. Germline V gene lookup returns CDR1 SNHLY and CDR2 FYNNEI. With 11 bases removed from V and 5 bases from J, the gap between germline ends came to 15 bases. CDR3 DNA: TGTGCCGACAACAGGGAGGGGAATGAAAAACTGTTTTTT. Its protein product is CADNREGNEKLFF.

The CDR3, as DNA: TGTGCCAGCAGCCCTAGATCGTCTTCCTCGAGACAGCCCCAGCATTTT. Translated: CASSPRSSSSRQPQHF. The V and J genes are TRBV11-3 and TRBJ1-5; D gene ambiguous. CDR3 length equals 16 residues. Germline loops: CDR1 SGHNT, CDR2 YENEEA. Trimming took 5 bases from V and 7 from J, leaving 21 bases between them.

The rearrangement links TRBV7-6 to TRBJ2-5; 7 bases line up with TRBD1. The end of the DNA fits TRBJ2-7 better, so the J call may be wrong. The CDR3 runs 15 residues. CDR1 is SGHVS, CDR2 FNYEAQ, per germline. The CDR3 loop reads CASSLETGPNYEQYF. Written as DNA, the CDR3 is TGTGCCAGCAGCTTAGAGACAGGGCCCAACTACGAGCAGTACTTC.

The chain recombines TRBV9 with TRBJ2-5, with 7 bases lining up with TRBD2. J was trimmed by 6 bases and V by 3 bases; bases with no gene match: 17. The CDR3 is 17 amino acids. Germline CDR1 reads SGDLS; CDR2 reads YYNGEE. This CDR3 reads CASSASRGRVFSQTQYF. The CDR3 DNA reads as TGTGCCAGCAGCGCCTCTCGAGGGAGGGTTTTTTCGCAGACCCAGTACTTC.

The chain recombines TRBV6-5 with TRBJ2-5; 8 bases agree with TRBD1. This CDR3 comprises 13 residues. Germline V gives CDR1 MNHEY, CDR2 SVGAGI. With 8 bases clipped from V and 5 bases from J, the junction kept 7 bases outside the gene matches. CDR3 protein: CASQGAFQETQYF. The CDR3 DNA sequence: TGTGCCAGCCAGGGGGCATTTCAGGAGACCCAGTACTTC.

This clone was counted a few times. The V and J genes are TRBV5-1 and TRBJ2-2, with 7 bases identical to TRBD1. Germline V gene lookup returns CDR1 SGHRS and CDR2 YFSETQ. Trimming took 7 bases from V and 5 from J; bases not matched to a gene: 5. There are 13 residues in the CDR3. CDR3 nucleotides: TGCGCCAGCTCCCTACAGGGGACCGGGGAGCTGTTTTTT. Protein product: CASSLQGTGELFF. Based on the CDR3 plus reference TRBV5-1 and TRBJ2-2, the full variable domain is KAGVTQTPRYLIKTRGQQVTLSCSPISGHRSVSWYQQTPGQGLQFLFEYFSETQRNKGNFPGRFSGRQFSNSRSEMNVSTLELGDSALYLCASSLQGTGELFFGEGSRLTVL.

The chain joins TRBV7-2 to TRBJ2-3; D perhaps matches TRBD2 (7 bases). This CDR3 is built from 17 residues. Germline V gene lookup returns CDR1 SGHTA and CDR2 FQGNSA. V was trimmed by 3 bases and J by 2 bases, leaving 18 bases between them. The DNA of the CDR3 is TGTGCCAGCAGCTTTCCAACGTGGGGGGGCAACACAGATACGCAGTATTTT. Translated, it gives CASSFPTWGGNTDTQYF.